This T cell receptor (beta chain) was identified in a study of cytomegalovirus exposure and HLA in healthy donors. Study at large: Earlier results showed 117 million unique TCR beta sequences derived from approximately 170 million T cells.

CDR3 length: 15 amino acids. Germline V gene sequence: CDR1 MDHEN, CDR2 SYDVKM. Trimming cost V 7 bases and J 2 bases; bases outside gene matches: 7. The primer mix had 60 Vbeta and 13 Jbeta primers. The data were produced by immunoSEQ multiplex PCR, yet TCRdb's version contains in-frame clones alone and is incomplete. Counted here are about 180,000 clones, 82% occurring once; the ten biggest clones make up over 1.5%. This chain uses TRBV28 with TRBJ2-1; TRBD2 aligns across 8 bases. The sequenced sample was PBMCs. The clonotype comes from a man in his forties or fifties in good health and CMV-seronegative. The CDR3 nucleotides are TGTGCCAGCATTTCCGAGACTAGCGCCTACAATGAGCAGTTCTTC. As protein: CASISETSAYNEQFF.